This T cell receptor beta chain was profiled in a study of blood T cell repertoires in COVID-19. The repertoire was sequenced with immunoSEQ multiplex PCR; TCRdb's copy has only in-frame clones and lacks some. Among over 200,000 clones listed, roughly 80% were seen once. The clonotype was recovered from a man in his 60s who had recovered from COVID-19. The sample consisted of PBMCs or T cells enriched from blood (not recorded which).

The CDR3 bases are TGCGCCAGCAGTTACCGGACAGGGGGCACCGAGCAGTACTTC. Its translation: CASSYRTGGTEQYF. The V and J genes are TRBV5-1 and TRBJ2-7; 11 bases agree with TRBD1. CDR1 SGHRS and CDR2 YFSETQ come from the germline V gene. With V trimmed by 5 bases and J by 6 bases, 7 bases remained unmatched. The CDR3 contains 14 residues.